A single sample gave rise to the 5 T cell receptor beta chains below, sequenced in a study of blood T cell repertoires in COVID-19. The table came from immunoSEQ multiplex PCR; TCRdb's copy has only in-frame clones and leaves some out. The data show about 480,000 clones, roughly 87% seen once. Sequenced sample: peripheral blood. The receptor source for this set is a man between 18 and 35 years old with COVID-19, enrolled during active disease.

The chain carries TRBV9 and TRBJ2-2; 8 bases agree with TRBD1. This CDR3 is 22 amino acids long. CDR1 is SGDLS, CDR2 YYNGEE, per germline. The junction had 21 bases not matched to a gene; V was cut back by 0 bases and J by 2 bases. Here the CDR3 DNA reads TGTGCCAGCAGCGTAGCTACTAGCAGGGGGCGCTTCCCACGGAAAAACACCGGGGAGCTGTTTTTT. Translation gives CASSVATSRGRFPRKNTGELFF. The full variable domain, its missing parts supplied by reference TRBV9 and TRBJ2-2, is DSGVTQTPKHLITATGQRVTLRCSPRSGDLSVYWYQQSLDQGLQFLIQYYNGEERAKGNILERFSAQQFPDLHSELNLSSLELGDSALYFCASSVATSRGRFPRKNTGELFFGEGSRLTVL.

This clone was seen a few times. The J gene is TRBJ2-1, the V gene TRBV2; possible D gene TRBD2, 5 bases. Trimming removed 6 bases at V and 0 bases at J, with 12 bases between. CDR1 and CDR2 (germline): SNHLY, FYNNEI. The CDR3 contains 15 residues. CDR3 nucleotides: TGTGCCAGCAGACTCCTCGGGGACTCCTACAATGAGCAGTTCTTC. It translates to CASRLLGDSYNEQFF.

Concerning this clone itself: An end of the junction differs from the germline gene, which may be a read error. The chain links TRBV19 to TRBJ2-1; tentative D call: TRBD2 (6 bases). The germline CDR1 and CDR2 sequences are LNHDA and SQIVND (reference sequence). The CDR3 loop spans 13 amino acids. The CDR3 sequence: CASTRDSNNEQFF. CDR3 bases: TGTGCCAGTACCCGGGACTCCAACAATGAGCAGTTCTTC. Based on the CDR3 plus reference TRBV19 and TRBJ2-1, the full variable domain is DGGITQSPKYLFRKEGQNVTLSCEQNLNHDAMYWYRQDPGQGLRLIYYSQIVNDFQKGDIAEGYSVSREKKESFPLTVTSAQKNPTAFYLCASTRDSNNEQFFGPGTRLTVL.

The CDR3 region has the DNA TGTGCCAGCAGCTTAGAACGGAATTCACCCCTCCACTTT. It encodes CASSLERNSPLHF. J is TRBJ1-6 and V is TRBV11-2; D is ambiguous. The germline gives CDR1 SGHAT, CDR2 FQNNGV. The V and J ends lost 0 bases and 7 bases respectively, with 4 bases between them. The CDR3 is 13 amino acids.

The rearrangement joins TRBV12-3 or TRBV12-4 to TRBJ1-6, with D tentatively TRBD1 (5 bases). The CDR3 length is 12 residues. Trimming removed 6 bases at V and 7 bases at J, with 7 bases between. The CDR3 bases are TGTGCCAGCAGCTCAGGGAATTCACCCCTCCACTTT. Translating it yields CASSSGNSPLHF.